This is a list of T cell receptor beta chains from one sample in a study of T cells after yellow fever vaccination. TCRdb itself ran the 5' RACE reads through MiXCR, one entry per CDR3 protein. The sample yields just under 85,000 distinct CDR3 sequences, about an eighth seen once. The sequencing here drew on CD8+ T cells not binding an NS4B(214-222) dextramer, sorted from PBMCs, taken 20 to 25 days after the first yellow fever vaccination. The origin of the receptors is a man between 18 and 35 years old who received the YFV17D yellow fever vaccine. CDR3s include the opening cysteine and the closing phenylalanine or tryptophan. The D gene is left open where the match is weak. A clone size is listed for some rows: how often the clone was seen (once, few, many), or a class if it is expanded.

length,D,size,V,J,DNA,CDR3
15,NA,NA,TRBV27,TRBJ2-5,TGTGCCAGCACCAAACGGACCGGCCTGAGAGAGACCCAGTACTTC,CASTKRTGLRETQYF
16,NA,NA,TRBV3-1,TRBJ1-6,TGTGCCAGCAGCTCTACGCGGGAGGCAGGGGCTTCACCCCTCCACTTT,CASSSTREAGASPLHF
11,NA,many,TRBV27,TRBJ2-7,TGTGCCAGCAGTTTAGCCTACGAGCAGTACTTC,CASSLAYEQYF
15,NA,NA,TRBV25-1,TRBJ2-7,TGTGCCAGCAGCCCCAGCCTCGGCAAGTCCTACGAGCAGTACTTC,CASSPSLGKSYEQYF
13,TRBD2,NA,TRBV7-9,TRBJ2-1,TGTGCCAGCAGCTCACTAGCGACCAATGAGCAGTTCTTC,CASSSLATNEQFF
15,TRBD1,NA,TRBV15,TRBJ1-4,TGTGCCACCAGCAGACGGACAGGGGTAGGGGAAAAACTGTTTTTT,CATSRRTGVGEKLFF
15,NA,NA,TRBV2,TRBJ2-3,TGTGCCAGCAGTGCCACAGGGTCTAGCACAGATACGCAGTATTTT,CASSATGSSTDTQYF
17,TRBD2,NA,TRBV28,TRBJ2-1,TGTGCCAGCAGTTTAGAGCGGGGGGCTCCCTTCAACAATGAGCAGTTCTTC,CASSLERGAPFNNEQFF
15,NA,NA,TRBV7-9,TRBJ2-1,TGTGCCAGCAGCCCCGGCGGCGGGGTCTACAATGAGCAGTTCTTC,CASSPGGGVYNEQFF
16,TRBD1,NA,TRBV5-1,TRBJ2-2,TGCGCCAGCAGCTCCCTCGGGACAGAGAACACCGGGGAGCTGTTTTTT,CASSSLGTENTGELFF
16,TRBD2,few,TRBV7-9,TRBJ2-7,TGTGCCAGCAGCTTAGTTGTAGGTAGCGGGGCCAACGAGCAGTACTTC,CASSLVVGSGANEQYF
14,NA,NA,TRBV11-2,TRBJ2-2,TGTGCCAGCAGCGGGGCTGCAGGGGCCGGGGAGCTGTTTTTT,CASSGAAGAGELFF
13,NA,NA,TRBV2,TRBJ2-7,TGTGCCAGCAGTGACACCGGGATGTACGAGCAGTACTTC,CASSDTGMYEQYF
15,TRBD2,many,TRBV20-1,TRBJ2-1,TGCAGTGCTAGCCGGGTAGCGGGGGGGCCAAATGAGCAGTTCTTC,CSASRVAGGPNEQFF
16,NA,NA,TRBV4-3,TRBJ2-7,TGCGCCAGCAGCCAAGATCATCAGCAACACACCTACGAGCAGTACTTC,CASSQDHQQHTYEQYF
16,NA,few,TRBV12-3/TRBV12-4,TRBJ1-2,TGTGCCAGCAGCATTACCTGGGACGCGGCTAACTATGGCTACACCTTC,CASSITWDAANYGYTF
14,NA,few,TRBV7-9,TRBJ1-4,TGTGCCAGCAGCCCATCCGAAGGGGGGGAAAAACTGTTTTTT,CASSPSEGGEKLFF
21,TRBD2,NA,TRBV6-2/TRBV6-3,TRBJ2-1,TGTGCCAGCAGTTACTCGAATATAGCGGGGGGGCCGTCCGGGTCCTACAATGAGCAGTTCTTC,CASSYSNIAGGPSGSYNEQFF
14,NA,NA,TRBV12-3/TRBV12-4,TRBJ2-5,TGTGCCAGCAGTTTAAAGGAGAAACAAGAGACCCAGTACTTC,CASSLKEKQETQYF
15,NA,NA,TRBV6-5,TRBJ1-1,TGTGCCAGCAGTTACTCCGGGACACAGAACACTGAAGCTTTCTTT,CASSYSGTQNTEAFF
15,TRBD1,NA,TRBV11-2,TRBJ2-5,TGTGCCAGCAGCACGAGACCGGGACAGAAAGAGACCCAGTACTTC,CASSTRPGQKETQYF
16,NA,many,TRBV7-2,TRBJ2-2,TGTGCCAGCAGCTTTTTGTTCCCAGGTTCGGCCGGGGAGCTGTTTTTT,CASSFLFPGSAGELFF
15,TRBD1,many,TRBV12-3/TRBV12-4,TRBJ2-3,TGTGCCAGCAGTTTCTGGGGCAGGGGGCTAGATACGCAGTATTTT,CASSFWGRGLDTQYF
13,NA,few,TRBV2,TRBJ2-2,TGTGCCAGCAGGGCAGGGACGACCGGGGAGCTGTTTTTT,CASRAGTTGELFF
20,TRBD1,NA,TRBV5-1,TRBJ2-5,TGCGCCAGCAGCTACCCCGGGACAGGAGTAACACAAGGACCTAAAGAGACCCAGTACTTC,CASSYPGTGVTQGPKETQYF
14,NA,once,TRBV7-2,TRBJ1-3,TGTGCCAGCAGCCCTTGGGGGGAGCCAAACACCATATATTTT,CASSPWGEPNTIYF
13,TRBD2,few,TRBV4-1,TRBJ2-1,TGCGCCAGCAGCCAAGGTCTAGCGGGGGAGCAGTTCTTC,CASSQGLAGEQFF
15,TRBD2,few,TRBV2,TRBJ2-2,TGTGCCACTCGGGGGAGCGGGGGGGACACCGGGGAGCTGTTTTTT,CATRGSGGDTGELFF
16,NA,NA,TRBV27,TRBJ2-3,TGTGCCAGCAGTTTATACGCGGAGGGGGCCGCAGATACGCAGTATTTT,CASSLYAEGAADTQYF
16,TRBD1,NA,TRBV9,TRBJ1-1,TGTGCCAGCAGCGTAGAAAGGGACAGGGAGAGGCCTGAAGCTTTCTTT,CASSVERDRERPEAFF
15,NA,NA,TRBV15,TRBJ2-1,TGTGCCACCAGCAGAGGCAGGGAGAGACACAATGAGCAGTTCTTC,CATSRGRERHNEQFF
13,NA,few,TRBV20-1,TRBJ2-1,TGCAGTGCTAGAGCGGGGCCAAGGAATGAGCAGTTCTTC,CSARAGPRNEQFF
12,NA,NA,TRBV2,TRBJ1-2,TGTGCCAGCAGGGGCAGATACTATGGCTACACCTTC,CASRGRYYGYTF
18,TRBD1,NA,TRBV6-2/TRBV6-3,TRBJ2-2,TGTGCCAGCAGTTACTCGCCCATCGACAGGGGGCTCACCGGGGAGCTGTTTTTT,CASSYSPIDRGLTGELFF
15,TRBD1,NA,TRBV20-1,TRBJ2-7,TGCAGTGCTAATATCAGGGGGCGGATGGTATACGAGCAGTACTTC,CSANIRGRMVYEQYF
16,TRBD2,NA,TRBV4-1,TRBJ2-5,TGCGCCAGCAGCCACCCTCCTAGCGGGGAACAAGAGACCCAGTACTTC,CASSHPPSGEQETQYF
13,NA,NA,TRBV5-1,TRBJ2-7,TGCGCCAGCAGCATGAGGGGGGCTGAAGAGCAGTACTTC,CASSMRGAEEQYF
15,NA,few,TRBV5-5,TRBJ2-2,TGTGCCAGCAGCTGGGTGGGAGCGAACACCGGGGAGCTGTTTTTT,CASSWVGANTGELFF
16,TRBD2,few,TRBV9,TRBJ2-1,TGTGCCAGCAGCGGGTCACTAGCGGGGGGGCGTAATGAGCAGTTCTTC,CASSGSLAGGRNEQFF
12,NA,few,TRBV29-1,TRBJ1-1,TGCAGCGTAACCCATGGGATCACTGAAGCTTTCTTT,CSVTHGITEAFF
13,NA,NA,TRBV12-3/TRBV12-4,TRBJ1-2,TGTGCCAGCAGCTTGAACAGGGTCGATGGCTACACCTTC,CASSLNRVDGYTF
14,TRBD1,NA,TRBV7-9,TRBJ1-1,TGTGCCAGCAGCCCGTGGACAGGGGCCACTGAAGCTTTCTTT,CASSPWTGATEAFF
13,NA,NA,TRBV6-2/TRBV6-3,TRBJ2-2,TGTGCCAGCAGTGGGCCCGAGACCGGGGAGCTGTTTTTT,CASSGPETGELFF
14,NA,few,TRBV2,TRBJ2-6,TGTGCCAGCTTGGCGGACGTCGGGGCCAACGTCCTGACTTTC,CASLADVGANVLTF
14,TRBD1,few,TRBV15,TRBJ2-5,TGTGCCACCAGCAGTAGGGACAGACAAGAGACCCAGTACTTC,CATSSRDRQETQYF